These T cell receptor beta chains were read from a single sample in a study of CD8 T cells in ankylosing spondylitis. TCRdb reprocessed the 5' RACE reads via MiXCR and lists one record per CDR3 protein. The profile covers 250,000 or so distinct CDR3 sequences, with 15% to 20% appearing a single time and around 30% taken by the ten largest. The sample comprised blood, either unsorted or a sorted T cell fraction (not recorded which). Receptors were obtained from a male donor with ankylosing spondylitis or in good health (not recorded which). CDR3s include the opening cysteine and the closing phenylalanine or tryptophan. A D gene is named only where the DNA matches it firmly. Some rows have no size entry. The others give once, few or many, or a class for an expanded clone.

j_gene | d_gene | v_gene | abundance | CDR3aa | CDR3nt
TRBJ2-1 | . | TRBV5-1 | many | CASSLGDYNEQFF | TGCGCCAGCAGCTTGGGCGACTACAATGAGCAGTTCTTC
TRBJ1-4 | . | TRBV10-3 | many | CAIQGATNEKLFF | TGTGCCATTCAGGGCGCAACTAATGAAAAACTGTTTTTT
TRBJ1-6 | . | TRBV28 | few | CASSFFGESYNSPLHF | TGTGCCAGCAGTTTCTTTGGGGAGTCCTATAATTCACCCCTCCACTTT
TRBJ1-4 | . | TRBV6-2/TRBV6-3 | few | CASPSTVNEKLFF | TGTGCCAGTCCTTCGACAGTAAATGAAAAACTGTTTTTT
TRBJ2-7 | . | TRBV4-1 | . | CASSQVVGDSSYEQYF | TGCGCCAGCAGCCAAGTAGTCGGGGATAGCTCCTACGAGCAGTACTTC
TRBJ2-7 | . | TRBV14 | few | CASGLTWYEQYF | TGTGCCAGCGGACTGACATGGTACGAGCAGTACTTC
TRBJ2-3 | . | TRBV4-3 | . | CASSLAWGEDQSF | TGCGCTAGCAGCCTAGCATGGGGAGAGGACCAGTCTTTT
TRBJ2-1 | TRBD2 | TRBV7-2 | once | CASSLASLAAANLHFDEQFF | TGTGCCAGCAGCTTAGCGAGCCTAGCGGCAGCGAACCTACACTTTGATGAGCAGTTCTTC
TRBJ1-2 | . | TRBV7-9 | . | CASSPNSRDSVYGYTF | TGTGCCAGCAGCCCAAATAGTCGTGACAGTGTTTATGGCTACACCTTC
TRBJ2-3 | . | TRBV27 | many | CASSSITDTQYF | TGTGCCAGCAGTTCCATCACAGATACGCAGTATTTT
TRBJ1-6 | . | TRBV5-1 | many | CASSGKDGPNSPLHF | TGCGCCAGCAGTGGAAAAGACGGGCCTAATTCACCCCTCCACTTT
TRBJ2-7 | . | TRBV20-1 | few | CSAPDTNYEQYF | TGCAGTGCCCCGGACACAAACTACGAGCAGTACTTC
TRBJ2-1 | TRBD2 | TRBV27 | few | CASSDGLAGNNEQFF | TGTGCCAGCAGTGATGGACTAGCGGGAAACAATGAGCAGTTCTTC
TRBJ2-1 | . | TRBV29-1 | . | CSVVVVHNEQFF | TGCAGCGTTGTTGTCGTACACAATGAGCAGTTCTTC